Listed below are T cell receptor beta chains from one sample, sequenced in a study of blood T cells in healthy people across ages. TCRdb re-analysed the 5' RACE reads in MiXCR, keeping a single row per CDR3 protein. This sample has some 850,000 distinct CDR3 sequences, with 20% to 30% found just once. The same specimen was also included in a second study, on T cells of mothers and their children.

The sequenced sample was blood. Source of these receptors: a boy aged 10-17 years in good health. CDR3s include the opening cysteine and the closing phenylalanine or tryptophan. The D gene is left open where the match is weak. Clone size is stated in some rows and not others, as once, few, many or a class when expanded.

clone size	D gene	V gene	J gene	CDR3 DNA	CDR3 protein
NA	TRBD1	TRBV7-3	TRBJ2-3	TGTGCCAGCAGCTACCGACAGGGGAGCACAGATACGCAGTATTTT	CASSYRQGSTDTQYF
few	TRBD2	TRBV18	TRBJ2-1	TGTGCCAGCTCACCAATTGGGCTAGCGGGGGGAAATGAGCAGTTCTTC	CASSPIGLAGGNEQFF
NA	NA	TRBV20-1	TRBJ1-4	TGCAGTGCTCAGGGGAATCGGGAAAAACTGTTTTTT	CSAQGNREKLFF
NA	NA	TRBV9	TRBJ1-4	TGTGCCAGCAGCGCCGGACGGGGCAGAGAAAAACTGTTTTTT	CASSAGRGREKLFF
few	TRBD2	TRBV5-1	TRBJ2-2	TGCGCCAGCAGCTCGACTAGCGGGGGACGCACCGGGGAGCTGTTTTTT	CASSSTSGGRTGELFF
NA	NA	TRBV10-3	TRBJ1-4	TGTGCCATCAGTGAGGATATAAAGCCTGAAAAACTGTTTTTT	CAISEDIKPEKLFF
NA	NA	TRBV28	TRBJ2-5	TGTGCCAGCAGTCCCCCGGGACACCAAGAGACCCAGTACTTC	CASSPPGHQETQYF
NA	NA	TRBV28	TRBJ1-4	TGTGCCAGCAGTTTATTATCGGCAGGAAATGAAAAACTGTTTTTT	CASSLLSAGNEKLFF
once	TRBD2	TRBV28	TRBJ2-3	TGTGCCACCTCCGGGACTAGCGGGAGAGCAGATACGCAGTATTTT	CATSGTSGRADTQYF
few	NA	TRBV12-3/TRBV12-4	TRBJ1-1	TGTGCCAGCAGTTTAAGGGCTGTGGGGGGGGACACTGAAGCTTTCTTT	CASSLRAVGGDTEAFF
few	NA	TRBV3-1	TRBJ2-7	TGTGCCAGCAGCCAGGATAGACGCGAGCAGTACTTC	CASSQDRREQYF
few	NA	TRBV5-1	TRBJ2-3	TGCGCCAGCAGCTTCTGGGCGGGGGCTAGCACAGATACGCAGTATTTT	CASSFWAGASTDTQYF
NA	TRBD1	TRBV6-5	TRBJ2-2	TGTGCCAGCAGTTATCGTCGCAGGGGGCTCCTGAACACCGGGGAGCTGTTTTTT	CASSYRRRGLLNTGELFF
NA	TRBD2	TRBV20-1	TRBJ2-1	TGCAGTGTAGGCGGGGGGGCGTTAGGCAATGAGCAGTTCTTC	CSVGGGALGNEQFF
NA	TRBD1	TRBV28	TRBJ1-2	TGTGCCAGCAGTTTATCCTCGACAGGGCGCTATGGCTACACCTTC	CASSLSSTGRYGYTF
few	TRBD2	TRBV15	TRBJ2-7	TGTGCCACCAGCAGCGGGGGGGCGACCTACGAGCAGTACTTC	CATSSGGATYEQYF